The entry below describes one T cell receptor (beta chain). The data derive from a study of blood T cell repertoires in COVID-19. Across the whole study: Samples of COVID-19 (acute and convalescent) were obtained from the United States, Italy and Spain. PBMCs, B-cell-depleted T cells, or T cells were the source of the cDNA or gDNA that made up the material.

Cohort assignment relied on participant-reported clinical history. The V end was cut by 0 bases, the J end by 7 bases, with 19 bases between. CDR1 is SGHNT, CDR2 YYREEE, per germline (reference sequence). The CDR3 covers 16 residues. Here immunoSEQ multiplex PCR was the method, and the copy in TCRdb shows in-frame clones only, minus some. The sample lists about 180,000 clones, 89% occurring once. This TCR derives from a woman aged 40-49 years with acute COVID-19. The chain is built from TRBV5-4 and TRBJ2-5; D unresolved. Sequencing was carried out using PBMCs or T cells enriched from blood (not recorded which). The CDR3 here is CASSLGAVGRSGTQYF. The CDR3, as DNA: TGTGCCAGCAGCTTGGGGGCAGTGGGCCGTTCAGGGACCCAGTACTTC.